What follows are 8 T cell receptor beta chains derived from one specimen sequenced in a study of T-cell memory formation after mild COVID-19. MiXCR was run by TCRdb on the 5' RACE reads, yielding one entry per CDR3 protein. The table has some 86,000 distinct CDR3 sequences, around a quarter seen once. Specimen: PBMCs or a T cell subset sorted from them (not recorded which). These receptors originate from a man between 18 and 35 years old who had mild COVID-19 (a few samples of this study predate the infection). Cell type and time point are not known.

The table lists this clonotype with a few counts. The rearrangement joins TRBV15 to TRBJ1-4, with no clear D. This CDR3 has 15 amino acids. Germline V gene lookup returns CDR1 LNHNV and CDR2 YYDKDF (reference sequence). Trimming left V 4 bases short and J 4 bases short, with 13 bases between. This CDR3 is CATSTIGGINEKLFF. The CDR3 DNA reads TGTGCCACCAGCACTATAGGAGGGATTAATGAAAAACTGTTTTTT. Based on the CDR3 plus reference TRBV15 and TRBJ1-4, the full variable domain is DAMVIQNPRYQVTQFGKPVTLSCSQTLNHNVMYWYQQKSSQAPKLLFHYYDKDFNNEADTPDNFQSRRPNTSFCFLDIRSPGLGDTAMYLCATSTIGGINEKLFFGSGTQLSVL.

This clonotype was observed a handful of times. The rearrangement uses TRBV4-2 and TRBJ2-1, with 9 bases identical to TRBD2. Germline-derived CDR1 and CDR2 are LGHNA and YNFKEQ. CDR3 length: 15 amino acids. V gave up 0 bases and J gave up 10 bases; unmatched junction bases: 7. CDR3 nucleotides: TGTGCCAGCAGCCAAGATCTGGCGGGGGGGTGGGAGCAGTTCTTC. Its translation: CASSQDLAGGWEQFF.

This clonotype was counted only a few times. V is TRBV6-2 or TRBV6-3 and J is TRBJ2-5; 9 bases are a match to TRBD2. Trimming removed 8 bases from V and 5 bases from J; junction bases left unmatched: 6. The CDR3 is 13 residues long. Germline loops: CDR1 MNHEY, CDR2 SVGEGT. The CDR3 DNA reads TGTGCCAGCTTCGCGGGGGGGCCGGAGACCCAGTACTTC. It is translated as CASFAGGPETQYF.

Worth noting for this clonotype: This sequence may be a read error, since a much larger clone differs from it by one base. The genes are TRBV4-1 and TRBJ1-1, with D possibly being TRBD1 (5 bases). Germline V gene data show CDR1 as MGHRA and CDR2 as YSYEKL. The V end lost 4 bases, the J end lost 0 bases, and 18 bases lay between the germline ends. This CDR3 has 17 amino acids. CDR3 in DNA: TGCGCCAGCAGCCCAGAGAGTGGGGGTGGCATGAACACTGAAGCTTTCTTT. Translated, it gives CASSPESGGGMNTEAFF.

This clonotype was counted a few times. The genes are TRBV6-6 and TRBJ1-1; unclear D gene. Germline V gene lookup returns CDR1 MNHNY and CDR2 SVGAGI (reference sequence). Trimming removed 6 bases from V and 5 bases from J, with 7 bases in between. This CDR3 contains 11 residues. The CDR3 region is CASSTGTEAFF. The CDR3 DNA reads as TGTGCCAGCAGCACCGGGACTGAAGCTTTCTTT.

The rearrangement links TRBV4-1 to TRBJ2-3; no clear D. The germline V gene has CDR1 MGHRA and CDR2 YSYEKL. This CDR3 is 15 amino acids long. V shed 0 bases and J shed 1 base, with 8 bases lying between them. The CDR3 DNA reads TGCGCCAGCAGCCAAGATCCTGGAGGCACAGATACGCAGTATTTT. It specifies CASSQDPGGTDTQYF.

The chain has TRBV19 and TRBJ1-2; D not certain. The CDR3 consists of 11 residues. The V gene lost 5 bases and the J gene lost 5 bases, with 6 bases spanning the gap. The germline gives CDR1 LNHDA, CDR2 SQIVND (reference sequence). The CDR3 sequence: CASSGSYGYTF. CDR3 bases: TGTGCCAGTAGTGGGTCGTATGGCTACACCTTC.

V is TRBV3-1 and J is TRBJ2-7; a weak D match, TRBD1 (5 bases). Germline CDR1 reads LGHDT; CDR2 reads YNNKEL (reference sequence). With 1 base removed from V and 2 bases from J, the gap between germline ends came to 21 bases. The CDR3 runs to 18 residues. This chain's CDR3 is CASSQGDSTVFGPYEQYV. The CDR3 coding sequence is TGTGCCAGCAGCCAAGGAGACAGCACAGTATTTGGTCCCTACGAGCAGTACGTC.